This entry lists 25 T cell receptor beta chains sequenced from one sample in a study of shared clonotypes between healthy human individuals. The data were produced by immunoSEQ multiplex PCR, yet TCRdb's version contains in-frame clones alone and is incomplete. The table lists approximately 2.4 million clones, 95% of them singletons. Material for sequencing was naive CD4+ T cells sorted from blood. Regarding subset: CD45RA+ positively selected. The receptors stem from a man younger than 30 in good health.

The chain recombines TRBV5-4 with TRBJ2-7; no definite D call. V lost 1 base to trimming and J lost 3 bases, with 11 bases between them. Germline lookup yields CDR1 SGHNT and CDR2 YYREEE (reference sequence). The CDR3 runs 14 residues. CDR3 loop: CASSLNPANYEQYF. In DNA form, the CDR3 reads TGTGCCAGCAGCTTGAATCCAGCTAACTACGAGCAGTACTTC. The complete variable domain, with remaining parts taken from reference TRBV5-4 and TRBJ2-7, reads ETGVTQSPTHLIKTRGQQVTLRCSSQSGHNTVSWYQQALGQGPQFIFQYYREEENGRGNFPPRFSGLQFPNYSSELNVNALELDDSALYLCASSLNPANYEQYFGPGTRLTVT.

The J gene is TRBJ1-4, the V gene TRBV10-3, with D hard to call. Per the germline V gene, CDR1 is ENHRY and CDR2 is SYGVKD. The CDR3 has 17 amino acids. Trimming took 0 bases from V and 5 from J, leaving 16 bases between them. CDR3 sequence reads: CAISESPSLGGNEKLFF. As DNA, the CDR3 is TGTGCCATCAGTGAGTCCCCCAGCCTTGGAGGGAATGAAAAACTGTTTTTT.

The chain recombines TRBV29-1 with TRBJ2-7; D perhaps matches TRBD2 (5 bases). The V end was cut by 4 bases, the J end by 6 bases, with 10 bases between. CDR3 length equals 11 residues. CDR1 and CDR2 (germline): SQVTM, ANQGSEA. This CDR3 reads CSVGEGLEQYF. DNA of the CDR3: TGCAGCGTTGGAGAAGGACTCGAGCAGTACTTC.

This chain connects TRBV10-3 to TRBJ1-5, with a possible D match to TRBD1 (6 bases). There are 16 residues in the CDR3. CDR1 is ENHRY, CDR2 SYGVKD, per germline. The V gene lost 3 bases and the J gene lost 5 bases, with 17 bases spanning the gap. CDR3 region: CAISDTTGRNDQPQHF. The CDR3 DNA reads as TGTGCCATCAGTGACACGACAGGACGTAACGATCAGCCCCAGCATTTT.

In regard to this clone: The sample holds other DNA sequences that translate to the same CDR3. The chain joins TRBV30 to TRBJ2-7; D is tentatively TRBD1 or TRBD2 (5 bases each). This CDR3 is 11 amino acids long. V was shortened by 3 bases and J by 7 bases, with 10 bases between the two germline ends. Per the germline V gene, CDR1 is GTSNPN and CDR2 is SVGIG (reference sequence). DNA of the CDR3: TGTGCCTGGAGGGGACCCCGGGAGCAGTACTTC. Protein: CAWRGPREQYF.

The chain couples TRBV21-1 to TRBJ1-5; the table's TRBD1 call for D was not verified on the DNA. TRBV21-1 is a recognized pseudogene. The CDR3 sequence is 18 residues long. The CDR3 nucleotides are TGTGCCAGCAGCAAAGGGCCACAGGGAGTAATAGGCAATCAGCCCCAGCATTTT. Protein sequence: CASSKGPQGVIGNQPQHF.

With respect to this clone: The same CDR3 arises from other DNA sequences in this sample as well. This chain uses TRBV7-3 with TRBJ2-2; TRBD2 aligns across 11 bases. The CDR3 runs 17 residues. V shed 1 base and J 1 base; nucleotides not matched to a gene: 2. Germline CDR1 and CDR2: SGHTA and FQGTGA. The CDR3 DNA reads TGTGCCAGCAGCTTAAGCGGACTAGCGGGGAACACCGGGGAGCTGTTTTTT. Residues: CASSLSGLAGNTGELFF.

This clone showed up just once. This sample also contains other DNA sequences that code for the same CDR3. This chain joins TRBV18 and TRBJ1-6; D ambiguous. V was clipped by 2 bases and J by 5 bases, with 7 bases between them. CDR3 length: 14 amino acids. Germline V gene data show CDR1 as KGHSH and CDR2 as LQKENI. As DNA, the CDR3 is TGTGCCAGCTCACCAGGGTCGGATAATTCACCCCTCCACTTT. Translated: CASSPGSDNSPLHF. The whole variable domain, filled in from reference TRBV18 and TRBJ1-6, reads NAGVMQNPRHLVRRRGQEARLRCSPMKGHSHVYWYRQLPEEGLKFMVYLQKENIIDESGMPKERFSAEFPKEGPSILRIQQVVRGDSAAYFCASSPGSDNSPLHFGNGTRLTVT.

This clone was counted a single time. This chain connects TRBV4-1 to TRBJ2-2; D perhaps matches TRBD2 (5 bases). The CDR3 covers 17 residues. The V gene lost 1 base and the J gene lost 4 bases, with 16 bases spanning the gap. Germline CDR1 MGHRA, CDR2 YSYEKL. CDR3 amino acids: CASSQGTLGIGTGELFF. The CDR3 DNA reads TGCGCCAGCAGCCAAGGGACTCTCGGTATAGGCACCGGGGAGCTGTTTTTT.

A single count supports this clone. This sequence joins TRBV4-3 and TRBJ1-6; 9 nucleotides align to TRBD1. The CDR3 has 16 residues. V trimming: 3 bases; J trimming: 11 bases; junction bases outside the gene matches: 11. The germline gives CDR1 LGHNA, CDR2 YSLEER. CDR3 coding DNA: TGCGCCAGCAGCCAGGTACGGGGGACAGGGAGTGCACCCCTCCACTTT. As protein: CASSQVRGTGSAPLHF.

Regarding this clone: Other DNA sequences in the same sample also yield this CDR3. The gene calls are TRBV5-4 and TRBJ2-3; 9 nucleotides match TRBD2. Germline V gene sequence: CDR1 SGHNT, CDR2 YYREEE (reference sequence). The CDR3 spans 15 residues. The ends lost 4 bases at V and 1 base at J; junction bases unmatched: 4. The CDR3 loop reads CASSSSGGRTDTQYF. For the CDR3, the DNA is TGTGCCAGCAGCAGCAGCGGGGGGCGCACAGATACGCAGTATTTT.

This clone was found once. Other DNA sequences in the sample encode the same CDR3. The chain links TRBV28 to TRBJ2-7; D not resolved. Per germline, CDR1 MDHEN and CDR2 SYDVKM. The CDR3 length is 12 residues. The V and J ends lost 5 bases and 3 bases respectively, with 8 bases between them. CDR3 region: CASSPNYYEQYF. CDR3 DNA sequence: TGTGCCAGCAGTCCTAATTACTACGAGCAGTACTTC.

The count of this clone is one. Other DNA sequences in the sample encode the same CDR3. This chain connects TRBV18 to TRBJ2-5; 12 nucleotides line up with TRBD2. The CDR3 length is 16 residues. J was trimmed by 4 bases and V by 3 bases; bases with no gene match: 6. Germline CDR1 reads KGHSH; CDR2 reads LQKENI. This CDR3 reads CASSPPGLAGGETQYF. The CDR3 nucleotides read TGTGCCAGCTCACCCCCGGGACTAGCGGGTGGAGAGACCCAGTACTTC.

The rearrangement uses TRBV5-1 and TRBJ1-4; D is undetermined. The CDR3 totals 14 residues. Trimming left V 0 bases short and J 8 bases short, with 11 bases between. CDR1 is SGHRS and CDR2 is YFSETQ in the germline V gene. Written as DNA, the CDR3 is TGCGCCAGCAGCTTGGGAAGGGAACGCGAAAAACTGTTTTTT. Encoded protein: CASSLGREREKLFF.

The V gene is TRBV28, the J gene TRBJ1-5; D is unresolved. The V gene's germline CDR1 is MDHEN and CDR2 SYDVKM. The CDR3 has 16 residues. The V end lost 5 bases, the J end lost 3 bases, and 17 bases lay between the germline ends. The CDR3 DNA reads as TGTGCCAGCAGTGGAGGCGGCCGGCCTTCCAATCAGCCCCAGCATTTT. As protein: CASSGGGRPSNQPQHF.

This clone was observed once. The chain combines TRBV5-1 with TRBJ2-7, with 12 positions matching TRBD2. The CDR3 has 17 amino acids. Germline-derived CDR1 and CDR2 are SGHRS and YFSETQ. The V segment lost 0 bases and the J segment 6 bases; nucleotides outside the gene matches: 10. The CDR3 loop is CASSLGYASGRGGEQYF. The CDR3 DNA reads as TGCGCCAGCAGCTTGGGATATGCTAGCGGGAGGGGAGGCGAGCAGTACTTC.

The chain employs TRBV2 and TRBJ2-7; possible D gene TRBD1, 7 bases. CDR1 SNHLY and CDR2 FYNNEI come from the germline V gene. CDR3 length equals 13 residues. The V end was cut by 6 bases, the J end by 4 bases, with 13 bases between. In DNA form, the CDR3 reads TGTGCCAGCAGCCGACAGGGAGGTTACGAGCAGTACTTC. Protein product: CASSRQGGYEQYF.

The chain recombines TRBV29-1 with TRBJ2-3; a possible D gene is TRBD2 (6 bases). The germline V gene has CDR1 SQVTM and CDR2 ANQGSEA. The germline V and J ends were trimmed by 1 base and 4 bases, with 12 bases remaining between them. The CDR3 sequence is 14 residues long. As DNA, the CDR3 is TGCAGCGTTGAAGCGGGGGTCGGGGCAGATACGCAGTATTTT. Amino acids: CSVEAGVGADTQYF.

This clone was detected once. The chain employs TRBV28 and TRBJ1-5; unclear D gene. Between the trimmed V and J ends, which lost 8 bases and 9 bases, there was a span of 23 bases. CDR1 MDHEN and CDR2 SYDVKM come from the germline V gene. The CDR3 length is 15 residues. In DNA, the CDR3 is TGTGCCAGCCAATCGGCGGCTTCTCTTTTGGGGCCCCAGCATTTT. Its translation is CASQSAASLLGPQHF.

The CDR3: CASSLDREGSPLHF. In DNA form, the CDR3 reads TGTGCCAGCAGCTTAGACAGGGAAGGATCACCCCTCCACTTT. This chain links TRBV5-6 with TRBJ1-6, with 7 bases fitting TRBD1. The CDR3 is 14 residues long. Germline loops: CDR1 SGHDT, CDR2 YYEEEE. The junction had 6 bases not matched to a gene; V was cut back by 2 bases and J by 10 bases.

The gene calls are TRBV5-1 and TRBJ2-7; 8 nucleotides align to TRBD2. From germline, CDR1 is SGHRS and CDR2 YFSETQ. CDR3 size: 17 residues. The V and J ends lost 1 base and 4 bases, in that order; junction bases with no gene match: 13. This chain's CDR3 is CASSLRMAGGILYEQYF. In DNA, the CDR3 is TGCGCCAGCAGCTTGAGGATGGCGGGAGGCATCCTTTACGAGCAGTACTTC.

This chain connects TRBV4-3 to TRBJ1-4; 7 bases map to TRBD1. The germline V gene has CDR1 LGHNA and CDR2 YSLEER. This CDR3 spans 16 amino acids. The ends lost 1 base at V and 6 bases at J; junction bases unmatched: 8. CDR3 coding DNA: TGCGCCAGCAGCCAAGCTTTGACAGGGAGTTATGAAAAACTGTTTTTT. The encoded protein is CASSQALTGSYEKLFF.

This sequence joins TRBV19 and TRBJ1-5; tentative D call: TRBD1 (6 bases). This CDR3 region has 19 residues. V lost 1 base and J lost 3, with 22 bases in between. Germline V gene lookup returns CDR1 LNHDA and CDR2 SQIVND (reference sequence). The CDR3 region is CASSIVSGQRLGTNQPQHF. The CDR3 region has the DNA TGTGCCAGTAGTATAGTGTCGGGACAAAGGTTGGGCACCAATCAGCCCCAGCATTTT.

The chain combines TRBV5-1 with TRBJ1-2; D perhaps matches TRBD1 (5 bases). The CDR3 spans 15 residues. V lost 0 bases and J 4 bases, leaving 13 bases between the germline ends. Germline lookup yields CDR1 SGHRS and CDR2 YFSETQ. The CDR3 here is CASSLEGRNTYGYTF. CDR3 sequence (DNA): TGCGCCAGCAGCTTGGAGGGACGGAACACCTATGGCTACACCTTC.

This chain links TRBV7-9 with TRBJ1-4; a possible D gene is TRBD1 (5 bases). Germline V gene lookup returns CDR1 SEHNR and CDR2 FQNEAQ (reference sequence). The CDR3 sequence is 12 residues long. V lost 5 bases, J lost 11 bases, and 12 bases lay in between. The CDR3, as DNA: TGTGCCAGCAGCCGTAGCTCAGGGAAACTGTTTTTT. Translating gives CASSRSSGKLFF. The full variable domain, its missing parts supplied by reference TRBV7-9 and TRBJ1-4, is DTGVSQNPRHKITKRGQNVTFRCDPISEHNRLYWYRQTLGQGPEFLTYFQNEAQLEKSRLLSDRFSAERPKGSFSTLEIQRTEQGDSAMYLCASSRSSGKLFFGSGTQLSVL.